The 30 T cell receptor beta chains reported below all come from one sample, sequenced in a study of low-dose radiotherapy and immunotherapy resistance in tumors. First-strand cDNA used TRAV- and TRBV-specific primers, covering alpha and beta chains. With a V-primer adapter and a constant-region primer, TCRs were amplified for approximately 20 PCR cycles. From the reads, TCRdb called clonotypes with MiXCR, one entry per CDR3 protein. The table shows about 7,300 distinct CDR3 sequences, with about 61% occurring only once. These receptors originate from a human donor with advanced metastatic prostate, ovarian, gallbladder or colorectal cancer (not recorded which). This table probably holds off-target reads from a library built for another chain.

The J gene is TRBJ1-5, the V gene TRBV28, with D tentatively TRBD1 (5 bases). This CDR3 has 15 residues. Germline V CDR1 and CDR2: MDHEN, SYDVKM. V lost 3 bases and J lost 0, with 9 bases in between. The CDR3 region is CASSLGGISNQPQHF. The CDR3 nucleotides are TGTGCCAGCAGTTTGGGGGGGATTAGCAATCAGCCCCAGCATTTT.

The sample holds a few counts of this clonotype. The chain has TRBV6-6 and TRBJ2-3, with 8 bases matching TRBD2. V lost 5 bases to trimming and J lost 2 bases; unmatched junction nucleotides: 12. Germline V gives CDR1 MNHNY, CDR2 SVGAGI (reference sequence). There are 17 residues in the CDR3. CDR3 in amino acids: CASSRSAVAGITDTQYF. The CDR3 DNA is TGTGCCAGCAGTCGCTCAGCGGTAGCGGGGATCACAGATACGCAGTATTTT.

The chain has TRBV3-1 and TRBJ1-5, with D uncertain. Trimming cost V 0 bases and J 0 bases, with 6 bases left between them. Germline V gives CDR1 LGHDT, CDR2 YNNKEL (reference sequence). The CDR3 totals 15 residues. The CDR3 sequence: CASSQENHSNQPQHF. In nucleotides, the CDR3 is TGTGCCAGCAGCCAAGAGAATCATAGCAATCAGCCCCAGCATTTT.

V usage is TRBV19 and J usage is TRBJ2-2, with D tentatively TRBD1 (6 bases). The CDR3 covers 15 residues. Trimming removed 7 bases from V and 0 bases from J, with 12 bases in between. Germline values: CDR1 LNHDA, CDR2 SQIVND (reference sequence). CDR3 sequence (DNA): TGTGCCAGTAAGCCTCGGACAGCGAACACCGGGGAGCTGTTTTTT. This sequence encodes CASKPRTANTGELFF. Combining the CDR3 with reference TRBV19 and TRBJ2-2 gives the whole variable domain DGGITQSPKYLFRKEGQNVTLSCEQNLNHDAMYWYRQDPGQGLRLIYYSQIVNDFQKGDIAEGYSVSREKKESFPLTVTSAQKNPTAFYLCASKPRTANTGELFFGEGSRLTVL.

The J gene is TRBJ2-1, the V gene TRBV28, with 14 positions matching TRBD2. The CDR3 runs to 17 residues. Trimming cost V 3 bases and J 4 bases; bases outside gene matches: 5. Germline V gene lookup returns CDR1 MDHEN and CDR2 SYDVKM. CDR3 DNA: TGTGCCAGCAGTTTCCGCAGACTAGCGGGAGGGTACAATGAGCAGTTCTTC. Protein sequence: CASSFRRLAGGYNEQFF.

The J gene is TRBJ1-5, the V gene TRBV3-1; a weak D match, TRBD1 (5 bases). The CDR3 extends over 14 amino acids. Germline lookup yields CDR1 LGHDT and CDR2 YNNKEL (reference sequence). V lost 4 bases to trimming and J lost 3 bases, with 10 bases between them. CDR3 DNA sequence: TGTGCCAGCAGCCTCGGGGCTTCCAATCAGCCCCAGCATTTT. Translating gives CASSLGASNQPQHF.

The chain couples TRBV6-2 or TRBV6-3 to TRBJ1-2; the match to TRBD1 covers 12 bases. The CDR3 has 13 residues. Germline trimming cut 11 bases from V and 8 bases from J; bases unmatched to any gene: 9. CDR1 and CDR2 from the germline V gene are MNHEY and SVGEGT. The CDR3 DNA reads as TGTGCCGTGCGGTCCGGGACAGGGGGCGGCTACACCTTC. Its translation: CAVRSGTGGGYTF.

In nucleotides, the CDR3 is TGTGCCAGCAGCCAAGGGGATAGCGGGGAGCTGTTTTTT. The encoded protein is CASSQGDSGELFF. The J gene is TRBJ2-2, the V gene TRBV4-2; D is unclear. Trimming shortened V by 1 base and J by 7 bases, and 7 bases separated the two germline ends. Germline V CDR1 and CDR2: LGHNA, YNFKEQ. This CDR3 has 13 residues.

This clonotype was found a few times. The CDR3 DNA is TGTGCCAGCAGCCCGGCTGAGCGGGCCACCGGGGAGCTGTTTTTT. This sequence encodes CASSPAERATGELFF. This chain connects TRBV5-6 to TRBJ2-2; perhaps TRBD2 as D (6 bases). V was clipped by 4 bases and J by 4 bases, with 14 bases between them. Per the germline V gene, CDR1 is SGHDT and CDR2 is YYEEEE. The CDR3 runs 15 residues.

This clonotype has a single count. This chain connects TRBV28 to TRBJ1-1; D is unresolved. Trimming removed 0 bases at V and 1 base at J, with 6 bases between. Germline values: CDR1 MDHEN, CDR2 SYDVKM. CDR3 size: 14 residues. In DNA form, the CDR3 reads TGTGCCAGCAGTTTATGGCACAAGAACACTGAAGCTTTCTTT. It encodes CASSLWHKNTEAFF. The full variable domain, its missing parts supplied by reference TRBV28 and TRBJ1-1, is DVKVTQSSRYLVKRTGEKVFLECVQDMDHENMFWYRQDPGLGLRLIYFSYDVKMKEKGDIPEGYSVSREKKERFSLILESASTNQTSMYLCASSLWHKNTEAFFGQGTRLTVV.

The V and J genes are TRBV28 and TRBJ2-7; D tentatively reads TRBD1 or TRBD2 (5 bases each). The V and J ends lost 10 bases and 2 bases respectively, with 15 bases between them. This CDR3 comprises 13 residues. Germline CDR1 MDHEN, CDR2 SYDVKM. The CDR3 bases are TGTGCCACCCTTGGGGACGGCACCTACGAGCAGTACTTC. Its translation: CATLGDGTYEQYF.

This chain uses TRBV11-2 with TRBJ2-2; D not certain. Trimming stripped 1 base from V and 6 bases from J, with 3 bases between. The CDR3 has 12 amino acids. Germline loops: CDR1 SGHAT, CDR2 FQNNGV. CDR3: CASSLVAGELFF. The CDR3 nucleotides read TGTGCCAGCAGCTTAGTAGCCGGGGAGCTGTTTTTT.

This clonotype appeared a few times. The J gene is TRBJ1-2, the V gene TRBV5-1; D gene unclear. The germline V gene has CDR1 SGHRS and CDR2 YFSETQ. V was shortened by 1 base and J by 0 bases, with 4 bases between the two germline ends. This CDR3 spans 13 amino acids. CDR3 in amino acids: CASSLSTNYGYTF. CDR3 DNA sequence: TGCGCCAGCAGCTTGTCCACTAACTATGGCTACACCTTC.

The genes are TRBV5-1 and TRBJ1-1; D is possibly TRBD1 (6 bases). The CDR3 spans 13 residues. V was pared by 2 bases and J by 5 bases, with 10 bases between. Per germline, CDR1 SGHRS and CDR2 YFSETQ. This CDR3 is CASSFTGRTEAFF. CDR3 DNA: TGCGCCAGCAGCTTCACAGGGAGGACTGAAGCTTTCTTT.

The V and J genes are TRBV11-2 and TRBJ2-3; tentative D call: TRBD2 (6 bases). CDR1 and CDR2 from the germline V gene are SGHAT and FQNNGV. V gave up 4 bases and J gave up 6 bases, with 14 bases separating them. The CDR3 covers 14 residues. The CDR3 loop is CASSYRDAGDTQYF. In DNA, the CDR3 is TGTGCCAGCAGCTATAGGGACGCGGGGGATACGCAGTATTTT.

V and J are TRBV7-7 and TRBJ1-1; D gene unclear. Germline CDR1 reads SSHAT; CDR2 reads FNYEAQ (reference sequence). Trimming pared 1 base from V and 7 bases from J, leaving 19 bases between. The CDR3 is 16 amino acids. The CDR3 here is CASSLGFQDGPFEAFF. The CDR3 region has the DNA TGTGCCAGCAGCTTAGGATTTCAGGACGGACCTTTTGAAGCTTTCTTT.

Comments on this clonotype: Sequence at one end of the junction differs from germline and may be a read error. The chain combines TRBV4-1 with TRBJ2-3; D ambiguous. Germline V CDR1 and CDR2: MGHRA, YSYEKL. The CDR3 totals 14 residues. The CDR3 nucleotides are TGTGCCAGCAGCCAAGGGCGTCTCGGGGATACGCAGTATTTT. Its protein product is CASSQGRLGDTQYF.

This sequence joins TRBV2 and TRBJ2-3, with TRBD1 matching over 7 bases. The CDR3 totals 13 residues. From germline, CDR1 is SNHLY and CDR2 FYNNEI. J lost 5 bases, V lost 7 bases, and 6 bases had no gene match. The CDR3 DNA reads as TGTGCCAGCAAGAGACAGGGACAAGATACGCAGTATTTT. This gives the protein CASKRQGQDTQYF. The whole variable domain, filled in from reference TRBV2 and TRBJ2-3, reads EPEVTQTPSHQVTQMGQEVILRCVPISNHLYFYWYRQILGQKVEFLVSFYNNEISEKSEIFDDQFSVERPDGSNFTLKIRSTKLEDSAMYFCASKRQGQDTQYFGPGTRLTVL.

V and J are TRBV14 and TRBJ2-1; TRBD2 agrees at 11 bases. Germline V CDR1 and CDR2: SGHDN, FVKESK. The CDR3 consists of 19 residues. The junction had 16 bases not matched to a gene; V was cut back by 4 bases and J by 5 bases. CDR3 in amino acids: CASSPFVGIAGGQNNEQFF. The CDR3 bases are TGTGCCAGCAGCCCATTTGTGGGTATAGCGGGAGGGCAGAACAATGAGCAGTTCTTC.

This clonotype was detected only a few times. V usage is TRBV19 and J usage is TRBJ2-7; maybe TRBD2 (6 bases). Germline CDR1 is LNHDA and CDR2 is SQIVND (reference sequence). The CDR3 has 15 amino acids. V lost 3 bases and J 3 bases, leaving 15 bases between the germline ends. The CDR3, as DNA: TGTGCCAGTAGTATCGGGAGCGGCGACTTCTACGAGCAGTACTTC. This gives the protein CASSIGSGDFYEQYF.

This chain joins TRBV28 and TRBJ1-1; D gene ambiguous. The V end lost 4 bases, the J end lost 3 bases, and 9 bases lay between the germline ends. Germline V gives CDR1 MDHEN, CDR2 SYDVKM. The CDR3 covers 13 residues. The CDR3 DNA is TGTGCCAGCAGTTCTGACCGGCACACTGAAGCTTTCTTT. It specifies CASSSDRHTEAFF.

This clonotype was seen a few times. The CDR3 here is CASSSDRGPIEAFF. The DNA for the CDR3 is TGCGCCAGCAGCTCTGACAGGGGGCCTATTGAAGCTTTCTTT. This sequence joins TRBV5-1 and TRBJ1-1; 10 nucleotides line up with TRBD1. Losses at the gene ends were 3 bases for V and 7 bases for J; bases not matched to a gene: 6. Germline V CDR1 and CDR2: SGHRS, YFSETQ. The CDR3 has 14 amino acids.

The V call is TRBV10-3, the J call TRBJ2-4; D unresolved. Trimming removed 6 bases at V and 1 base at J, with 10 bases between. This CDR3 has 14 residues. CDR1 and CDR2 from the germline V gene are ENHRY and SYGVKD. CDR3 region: CAISEDLAKNIQYF. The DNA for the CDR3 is TGTGCCATCAGCGAGGACCTCGCCAAAAACATTCAGTACTTC.

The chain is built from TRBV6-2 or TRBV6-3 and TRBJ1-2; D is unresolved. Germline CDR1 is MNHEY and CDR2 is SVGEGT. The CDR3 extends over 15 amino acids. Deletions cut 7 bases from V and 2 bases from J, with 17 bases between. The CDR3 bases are TGTGCCAGCACCCTTGTCGGGATTGGAAACTATGGCTACACCTTC. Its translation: CASTLVGIGNYGYTF.

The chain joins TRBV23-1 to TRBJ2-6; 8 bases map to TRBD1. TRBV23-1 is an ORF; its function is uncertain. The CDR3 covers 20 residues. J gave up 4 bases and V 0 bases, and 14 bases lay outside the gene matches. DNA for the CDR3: TGCGCCAGCAGTCAATCGAAGGAGGACAGGGAATTTTCCGGGGCCAACGTCCTGACTTTC. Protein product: CASSQSKEDREFSGANVLTF.

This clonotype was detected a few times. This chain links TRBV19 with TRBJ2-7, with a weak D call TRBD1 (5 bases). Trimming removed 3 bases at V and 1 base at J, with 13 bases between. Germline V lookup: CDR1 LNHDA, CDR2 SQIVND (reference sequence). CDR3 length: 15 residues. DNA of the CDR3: TGTGCCAGTAGTATGAGACACCAGGGATCCTACGAGCAGTACTTC. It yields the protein CASSMRHQGSYEQYF.

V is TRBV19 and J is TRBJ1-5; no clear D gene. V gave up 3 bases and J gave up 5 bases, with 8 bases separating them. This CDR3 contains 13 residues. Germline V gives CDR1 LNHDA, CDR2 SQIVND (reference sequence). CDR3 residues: CASSISRDQPQHF. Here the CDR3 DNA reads TGTGCCAGTAGTATCTCACGGGATCAGCCCCAGCATTTT.

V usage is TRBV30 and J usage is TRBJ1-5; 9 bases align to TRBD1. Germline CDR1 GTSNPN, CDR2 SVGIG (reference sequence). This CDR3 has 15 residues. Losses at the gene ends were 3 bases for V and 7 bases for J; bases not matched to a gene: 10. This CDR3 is CAWRGTGGTGQPQHF. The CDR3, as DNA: TGTGCCTGGAGGGGAACAGGGGGCACGGGGCAGCCCCAGCATTTT.

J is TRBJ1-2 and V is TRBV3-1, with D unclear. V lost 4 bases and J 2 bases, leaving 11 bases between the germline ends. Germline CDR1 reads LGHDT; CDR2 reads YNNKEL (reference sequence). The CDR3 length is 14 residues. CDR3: CASSLKGLNYGYTF. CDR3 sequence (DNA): TGTGCCAGCAGCCTCAAAGGCCTGAACTATGGCTACACCTTC.

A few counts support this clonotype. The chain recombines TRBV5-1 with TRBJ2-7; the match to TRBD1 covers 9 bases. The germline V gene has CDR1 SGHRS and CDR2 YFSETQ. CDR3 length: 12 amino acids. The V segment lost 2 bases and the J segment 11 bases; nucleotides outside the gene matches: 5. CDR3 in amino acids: CASSFNRDREYF. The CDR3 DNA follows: TGCGCCAGCAGCTTTAACCGGGACAGGGAGTACTTC.